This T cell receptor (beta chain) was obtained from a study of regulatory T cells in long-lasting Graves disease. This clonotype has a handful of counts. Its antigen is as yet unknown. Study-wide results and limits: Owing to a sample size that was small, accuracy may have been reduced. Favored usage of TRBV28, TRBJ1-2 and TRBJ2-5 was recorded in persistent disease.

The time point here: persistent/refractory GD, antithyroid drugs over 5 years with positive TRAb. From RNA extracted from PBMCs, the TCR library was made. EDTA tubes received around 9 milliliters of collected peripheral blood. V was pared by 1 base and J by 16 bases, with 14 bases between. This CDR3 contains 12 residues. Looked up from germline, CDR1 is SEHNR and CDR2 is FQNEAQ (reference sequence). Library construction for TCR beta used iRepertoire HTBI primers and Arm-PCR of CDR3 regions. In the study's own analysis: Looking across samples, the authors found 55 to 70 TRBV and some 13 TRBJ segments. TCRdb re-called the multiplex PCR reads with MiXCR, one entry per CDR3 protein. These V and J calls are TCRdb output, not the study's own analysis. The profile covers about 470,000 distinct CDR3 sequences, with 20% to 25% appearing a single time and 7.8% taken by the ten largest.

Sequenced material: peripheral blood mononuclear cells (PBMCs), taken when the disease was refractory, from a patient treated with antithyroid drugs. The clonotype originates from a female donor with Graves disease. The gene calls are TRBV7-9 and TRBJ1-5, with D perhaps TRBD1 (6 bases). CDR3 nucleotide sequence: TGTGCCAGCAGCTTAGGGGGGGACACCCCTCATTTT. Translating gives CASSLGGDTPHF.